Following are 23 T cell receptor beta chains from one sample sequenced in a study of T cell responses to AZD1222 COVID-19 vaccine. Libraries were prepared by immunoSEQ multiplex PCR; TCRdb keeps only in-frame clonotypes and omits some of them. This table has over 90,000 clones, approximately 86% appearing once. The sample was peripheral blood, taken on day 0 of AZD1222 vaccination. These receptors were taken from an adult in good health.

The J gene is TRBJ1-5, the V gene TRBV3-1 (or the pseudogene TRBV3-2); the match to TRBD1 covers 8 bases. V lost 8 bases, J lost 7 bases, and 4 bases stayed unmatched. The germline V gene encodes CDR1 LGHDT and CDR2 YNNKEL (reference sequence). This CDR3 contains 12 residues. The CDR3 DNA follows: TGTGCCAGCGGGACAGGTAACCAGCCCCAGCATTTT. It is translated as CASGTGNQPQHF.

The rearrangement links TRBV21-1 to TRBJ1-1. TRBV21-1 is shown as a pseudogene. The CDR3 contains 15 residues. CDR3 DNA sequence: TGTGCCAGCAGCAAAGAGCCGGGGTCTTACACTGAAGCTTTCTTT. This gives the protein CASSKEPGSYTEAFF.

The CDR3 sequence is CASSLGGGANYGYTF. CDR3 DNA: TGTGCCAGCAGCTTGGGTGGAGGTGCTAACTATGGCTACACCTTC. V is TRBV5-4 and J is TRBJ1-2; D remains ambiguous. The germline V gene encodes CDR1 SGHNT and CDR2 YYREEE (reference sequence). V shed 0 bases and J shed 0 bases, with 9 bases lying between them. The length of the CDR3 is 15 residues. The variable domain in full, with the rest retrieved from reference TRBV5-4 and TRBJ1-2, is ETGVTQSPTHLIKTRGQQVTLRCSSQSGHNTVSWYQQALGQGPQFIFQYYREEENGRGNFPPRFSGLQFPNYSSELNVNALELDDSALYLCASSLGGGANYGYTFGSGTRLTVV.

Comment on this clone: In the same sample, other DNA sequences code for this CDR3. The V call is TRBV28, the J call TRBJ1-5; perhaps TRBD1 as D (6 bases). There are 15 residues in the CDR3. CDR1 and CDR2 from the germline V gene are MDHEN and SYDVKM. V was clipped by 5 bases and J by 7 bases, with 18 bases between them. The CDR3 loop reads CASSMGGGRGQPQHF. The CDR3 DNA follows: TGTGCCAGCAGTATGGGTGGGGGCCGGGGCCAGCCCCAGCATTTT.

This chain uses TRBV27 with TRBJ2-1; maybe TRBD1 (5 bases). Trimming shortened V by 6 bases and J by 12 bases, and 12 bases separated the two germline ends. The CDR3 runs 11 residues. Germline lookup yields CDR1 MNHEY and CDR2 SMNVEV (reference sequence). CDR3 in DNA: TGTGCCAGCAGAGGGCCAAGGGGGCAGTTCTTC. Translated, it gives CASRGPRGQFF.

The chain uses TRBV7-2 and TRBJ2-7; the D is unclear. Per germline, CDR1 SGHTA and CDR2 FQGNSA. Trimming stripped 1 base from V and 4 bases from J, with 11 bases between. The length of the CDR3 is 14 residues. The CDR3 is CASSLGQGQYEQYF. The DNA for the CDR3 is TGTGCCAGCAGCTTAGGACAAGGCCAGTACGAGCAGTACTTC.

This rearrangement joins TRBV3-1 (or the pseudogene TRBV3-2) to TRBJ1-4; unclear D gene. Germline CDR1 LGHDT, CDR2 YNNKEL (reference sequence). This CDR3 is 15 amino acids long. Trimming removed 4 bases at V and 5 bases at J, with 14 bases between. The CDR3 DNA reads TGTGCCAGCAGCCTACGACCCTGGGGAAATGAAAAACTGTTTTTT. Its protein product is CASSLRPWGNEKLFF.

Concerning this clone: Distinct nucleotide sequences in the sample also encode this CDR3. The chain recombines TRBV5-1 with TRBJ1-1; D is unresolved. There are 13 residues in the CDR3. Germline loops: CDR1 SGHRS, CDR2 YFSETQ. V was pared by 0 bases and J by 2 bases, with 5 bases between. The DNA for the CDR3 is TGCGCCAGCAGCTTGGAAGTTAACACTGAAGCTTTCTTT. This codes for CASSLEVNTEAFF.

This clone was observed a few times. The chain combines TRBV13 with TRBJ2-6; D possibly corresponds to TRBD1 (5 bases). V lost 0 bases to trimming and J lost 2 bases, with 8 bases between them. CDR1 and CDR2 (germline): PRHDT, FYEKMQ (reference sequence). The length of the CDR3 is 16 residues. The CDR3 sequence: CASSLGVRAGANVLTF. The CDR3 DNA reads as TGTGCCAGCAGCTTAGGCGTCAGGGCTGGGGCCAACGTCCTGACTTTC.

The chain uses TRBV7-2 and TRBJ1-1; D is unclear. Germline assignment: CDR1 SGHTA and CDR2 FQGNSA. This CDR3 region has 11 residues. Trimming left V 5 bases short and J 4 bases short, with 5 bases between. The CDR3 sequence: CASSPSTEAFF. The CDR3 DNA reads TGTGCCAGCAGCCCCTCCACTGAAGCTTTCTTT. The variable domain in full, with the rest retrieved from reference TRBV7-2 and TRBJ1-1, is GAGVSQSPSNKVTEKGKDVELRCDPISGHTALYWYRQSLGQGLEFLIYFQGNSAPDKSGLPSDRFSAERTGGSVSTLTIQRTQQEDSAVYLCASSPSTEAFFGQGTRLTVV.

The chain combines TRBV11-3 with TRBJ1-1; unclear D gene. This CDR3 has 16 amino acids. Looked up from germline, CDR1 is SGHNT and CDR2 is YENEEA. V was pared by 5 bases and J by 5 bases, with 21 bases between. The CDR3 region has the DNA TGTGCCAGCAGCCCGGGTCCCCAGGACTTTGGGACTGAAGCTTTCTTT. Its translation: CASSPGPQDFGTEAFF.

V usage is TRBV5-4 and J usage is TRBJ1-4, with 11 bases that match TRBD1. Trimming removed 0 bases from V and 6 bases from J; junction bases left unmatched: 1. Germline values: CDR1 SGHNT, CDR2 YYREEE (reference sequence). The CDR3 sequence is 15 residues long. CDR3 sequence reads: CASSLAGQGDEKLFF. The CDR3 DNA reads TGTGCCAGCAGCTTGGCGGGACAGGGGGATGAAAAACTGTTTTTT.

This chain joins TRBV7-9 and TRBJ1-2; D unclear. This CDR3 region has 14 residues. With 4 bases removed from V and 7 bases from J, the gap between germline ends came to 16 bases. Per the germline V gene, CDR1 is SEHNR and CDR2 is FQNEAQ (reference sequence). Written as DNA, the CDR3 is TGTGCCAGCAGCTCCTTGGCGGGGATCGGTGGCTACACCTTC. This codes for CASSSLAGIGGYTF. Supplemented by reference TRBV7-9 and TRBJ1-2, the full variable domain reads DTGVSQNPRHKITKRGQNVTFRCDPISEHNRLYWYRQTLGQGPEFLTYFQNEAQLEKSRLLSDRFSAERPKGSFSTLEIQRTEQGDSAMYLCASSSLAGIGGYTFGSGTRLTVV.

The chain uses TRBV4-2 and TRBJ1-3, with no clear D. Germline V gene data show CDR1 as LGHNA and CDR2 as YNFKEQ. Trimming stripped 2 bases from V and 0 bases from J, with 14 bases between. The CDR3 totals 17 residues. This chain's CDR3 is CASSQFGYPGSGNTIYF. The CDR3 DNA is TGTGCCAGCAGCCAATTCGGGTACCCTGGCTCTGGAAACACCATATATTTT.

The CDR3 DNA sequence: TGTGCCAGCAGCCGGACAGGGGGCTTCTACGAGCAGTACTTC. Its protein product is CASSRTGGFYEQYF. V is TRBV3-1 (or the pseudogene TRBV3-2) and J is TRBJ2-7, with TRBD1 matching 11 bases. The CDR3 covers 14 residues. Per germline, CDR1 LGHDT and CDR2 YNNKEL (reference sequence). Trimming at V came to 4 bases and at J to 3 bases, leaving 2 bases not matched to a gene.

The CDR3 spells CASNIYNEQFF. CDR3 bases: TGTGCCAGCAACATATACAATGAGCAGTTCTTC. The chain uses TRBV7-2 and TRBJ2-1; D remains ambiguous. This CDR3 comprises 11 residues. V lost 7 bases and J lost 4, with 5 bases in between. In germline, CDR1 is SGHTA, CDR2 FQGNSA.

The V and J genes are TRBV4-2 and TRBJ2-2; D possibly corresponds to TRBD1 (6 bases). Per germline, CDR1 LGHNA and CDR2 YNFKEQ. Trimming stripped 3 bases from V and 5 bases from J, with 7 bases between. The CDR3 length is 13 residues. The chain's CDR3 is CASSQQGTGELFF. CDR3 bases: TGTGCCAGCAGCCAGCAGGGGACCGGGGAGCTGTTTTTT.

This rearrangement joins TRBV5-1 to TRBJ2-7, with D maybe TRBD2 (6 bases). The CDR3 has 13 residues. Germline-derived CDR1 and CDR2 are SGHRS and YFSETQ. The V gene lost 4 bases and the J gene lost 3 bases, with 11 bases spanning the gap. CDR3 sequence reads: CASSAGGGYEQYF. The CDR3 DNA reads TGCGCCAGCAGCGCCGGGGGTGGCTACGAGCAGTACTTC.

The CDR3 protein is CASSPLAGGMTDTQYF. DNA for the CDR3: TGTGCCAGCAGCCCCCTAGCGGGGGGGATGACAGATACGCAGTATTTT. This rearrangement joins TRBV14 to TRBJ2-3; the match to TRBD2 covers 12 bases. Trimming removed 4 bases from V and 3 bases from J; junction bases left unmatched: 5. The CDR3 loop spans 16 amino acids. Germline lookup yields CDR1 SGHDN and CDR2 FVKESK.

V usage is TRBV7-8 and J usage is TRBJ2-7; 8 bases fit TRBD1. Losses at the gene ends were 4 bases for V and 3 bases for J; bases not matched to a gene: 8. Looked up from germline, CDR1 is SGHVS and CDR2 is FQNEAQ. This CDR3 is 15 amino acids long. CDR3 loop: CASSSQGAQGYEQYF. The CDR3 bases are TGTGCCAGCAGCTCCCAGGGGGCTCAAGGCTACGAGCAGTACTTC.

The chain joins TRBV5-1 to TRBJ1-4; no clear D gene. The V end lost 2 bases, the J end lost 4 bases, and 9 bases lay between the germline ends. This CDR3 comprises 14 residues. The germline V gene encodes CDR1 SGHRS and CDR2 YFSETQ. CDR3 residues: CASSFAGRNEKLFF. CDR3 DNA sequence: TGCGCCAGCAGCTTCGCCGGTCGTAATGAAAAACTGTTTTTT.

The V call is TRBV7-3, the J call TRBJ1-1, with TRBD1 matching over 9 bases. The ends lost 10 bases at V and 6 bases at J; junction bases unmatched: 6. Germline V gene lookup returns CDR1 SGHTA and CDR2 FQGTGA. The CDR3 sequence is 12 residues long. CDR3 protein: CATGTGTPEAFF. CDR3 coding DNA: TGTGCCACCGGGACAGGGACTCCTGAAGCTTTCTTT.

The chain combines TRBV2 with TRBJ1-5, with 7 bases aligning to TRBD1. CDR1 and CDR2 from the germline V gene are SNHLY and FYNNEI. Trimming took 6 bases from V and 1 from J; bases not matched to a gene: 9. There are 16 residues in the CDR3. The CDR3 spells CASSNRTGRSNQPQHF. The CDR3 nucleotides read TGTGCCAGCAGCAACAGGACAGGAAGAAGCAATCAGCCCCAGCATTTT.